The rows below give T cell receptor beta chains drawn from one sample of a study of T cell responses to AZD1222 COVID-19 vaccine. Profiled with immunoSEQ multiplex PCR; TCRdb holds only in-frame clones, not every one. In the table there are approximately 77,000 clones, around 92% of which are singletons. The sequencing used peripheral blood, collected on day 0 of MenACWY control vaccination. These receptors were obtained from an adult in good health. CDR3s leave out the opening cysteine and the closing phenylalanine or tryptophan.

v_call	j_call	cdr3_aa
TRBV6-5	TRBJ2-4	ASNLDLAKNIQY
TRBV12-3/TRBV12-4	TRBJ2-3	AGRGASTDTQY
TRBV6-5	TRBJ1-2	ASSYGGLNYGYT
TRBV4-1	TRBJ1-4	ASSQEGLVGWRSHEKLF
TRBV7-9	TRBJ1-2	ASSLQGQVYGYT
TRBV28	TRBJ2-2	ASSFLGELF
TRBV28	TRBJ2-3	ASSPALGLAGGSTDTQY
TRBV19	TRBJ2-7	ASSILPSGSAAREQY
TRBV6-2/TRBV6-3	TRBJ2-7	ASSWNRGSYEQY
TRBV3-1/TRBV3-2	TRBJ2-1	ASSHIVAGGRYNEQF
TRBV23-1	TRBJ2-3	ANLHRDGTDTQY
TRBV28	TRBJ1-4	ASSPNAPGGGGEKLF
TRBV9	TRBJ2-7	ASSQGAGSTIYEQY
TRBV6-2/TRBV6-3	TRBJ1-6	ASSSGQGYNSPLH
TRBV19	TRBJ2-7	ASSISPQNYEQY
TRBV3-1/TRBV3-2	TRBJ2-2	ASSWQGSGELF
TRBV30	TRBJ2-3	AWSHGRRGGPDTQY
TRBV9	TRBJ2-1	ASSVAQYRVGNEQF
TRBV4-3	TRBJ1-5	ASSQHLRGSNQPQH
TRBV7-9	TRBJ2-7	ASSLVGGYEQY
TRBV3-1/TRBV3-2	TRBJ1-6	ASSQGSGIDSPLH
TRBV19	TRBJ1-5	ASSIGRVEQPQH
TRBV7-6	TRBJ2-7	ASSPWTGRNEQY
TRBV7-2	TRBJ2-5	ASSLAGETQY
TRBV29-1	TRBJ2-3	SVLGTSSTDTQY
TRBV7-2	TRBJ2-5	ASSLVYQETQY
TRBV6-6	TRBJ1-5	ASSYWPGNSNQPQH
TRBV19	TRBJ1-1	ASSAGTGMNTEAF
TRBV28	TRBJ2-7	ASRGPGQGNEQY
TRBV6-5	TRBJ2-7	ASSPSLVEQY
TRBV11-2	TRBJ2-7	ASSLQGTNTHSYEQY
TRBV10-3	TRBJ2-5	ATGGVQDRGFRQETQY
TRBV7-2	TRBJ2-7	ASSPGGTQFYEQY
TRBV10-1	TRBJ2-2	ASSESVGANTGELF
TRBV7-9	TRBJ2-5	ASSFTDGLETQY
TRBV3-1/TRBV3-2	TRBJ2-1	ASSPNAGTGEF
TRBV28	TRBJ2-6	ASSVLGQGSGANVLT
TRBV6-5	TRBJ2-5	ASRDLAGNQESQY
TRBV27	TRBJ2-7	ASSRVKGYEQY
TRBV5-4	TRBJ1-1	ASSLDYMNTEAF
TRBV7-9	TRBJ2-2	ASSSDSPTGELF
TRBV28	TRBJ2-7	AGLDEQY
TRBV28	TRBJ1-6	ASSIDRGKNSPLH
TRBV15	TRBJ2-7	ATSPTTAPLKQY
TRBV28	TRBJ1-3	ASSFGQGVGNTIY
TRBV7-2	TRBJ2-3	ASSRPPGQGKTDTQY
TRBV11-2	TRBJ2-7	ASSLGTDYEQY
TRBV3-1/TRBV3-2	TRBJ1-1	ASATQGAVRAF
TRBV14	TRBJ1-6	ASSQGTSYSPLH
TRBV6-5	TRBJ2-3	ASRIRGTDTQY
TRBV15	TRBJ1-3	ATSKFGTASGNTIY
TRBV27	TRBJ2-7	ASSFQGREQY
TRBV6-2/TRBV6-3	TRBJ2-7	ASSYERGARYEQY
TRBV5-5	TRBJ2-7	ASSLGLAGSYEQY
TRBV2	TRBJ2-1	ASSQTSGGVNEQF
TRBV5-8	TRBJ2-7	ASSSDGRAFGEQY
TRBV6-5	TRBJ2-7	ASSYGGLADYEQY
TRBV27	TRBJ2-3	ASSPNTNRVEDTQY
TRBV5-1	TRBJ1-1	ASSLGGRETEAF